This TCR beta chain was observed in a study of shared T cell receptors in the human thymus. Method: immunoSEQ multiplex PCR; TCRdb's copy keeps in-frame clones and lacks some. Among 500,000 to 750,000 clones listed, 88% were seen once. The germline V gene encodes CDR1 LGHNA and CDR2 YSLEER. The V gene end was trimmed by 0 bases and the J gene end by 6 bases; junction bases not matched to a gene: 18. This CDR3 contains 19 residues. These same data were also listed under a study on human thymus T cells. In that study: Congenital heart defects were the reason for the corrective surgery that the donors, healthy Finnish infants, were having. Corrective heart surgery yielded the resections from which the thymus tissue came. Thymic and blood repertoires appeared to show biased V and J gene usage. Related studies found that unrelated individuals share highly overlapping thymic repertoires.

This chain uses TRBV4-3 with TRBJ2-7, with 9 bases that match TRBD2. This receptor was obtained from a boy in the first two years of life with a congenital heart defect. The sequenced sample was thymocytes. This chain's CDR3 is CASSQDRVMGSGRYCEQYF. The CDR3 nucleotides are TGCGCCAGCAGCCAAGATCGGGTGATGGGAAGCGGGAGGTATTGCGAGCAGTACTTC.